This TCR beta chain was found in a study of neoadjuvant anti-PD-1 for oral cavity cancer. Study-wide background: Patients without progression got a fourth dose around day 43.

As concerns this clone: Its antigen is unidentified.

Profiling relied on immunoSEQ multiplex PCR, and the TCRdb table lists in-frame clones only, not all of them. The data hold 72,000 or so clones, with around 83% observed a single time. This CDR3 is 13 amino acids long. Trimming removed 4 bases from V and 7 bases from J, with 11 bases in between. The germline V gene has CDR1 SGHKS and CDR2 YYEKEE (reference sequence). Broader study findings: Only a few patients per response group were TCR-analyzed; validation needed.

PBMCs were not maintained or expanded in culture before analysis. This clonotype was obtained from a person between 35 and 79 years old with oral cavity squamous cell carcinoma. This specimen consisted of PBMCs, obtained before nivolumab (anti-PD-1) treatment. V is TRBV5-5 and J is TRBJ1-4, with unresolved D. CDR3 sequence: CASSRWTSEKLFF. CDR3 sequence (DNA): TGTGCCAGCAGCCGTTGGACCAGTGAAAAACTGTTTTTT. Together with reference TRBV5-5 and TRBJ1-4, the CDR3 gives the full variable domain: DAGVTQSPTHLIKTRGQQVTLRCSPISGHKSVSWYQQVLGQGPQFIFQYYEKEERGRGNFPDRFSARQFPNYSSELNVNALLLGDSALYLCASSRWTSEKLFFGSGTQLSVL.